The 20 T cell receptor beta chains given below trace back to one sample, sequenced in a study of a mutant IDH1 vaccine in newly diagnosed glioma. Their antigens remain unidentified. The time point: week 23, last vaccination. Every vaccine dose comprised 300 ug of mutant IDH1 20-mer peptide plus topical imiquimod. Generated by immunoSEQ multiplex PCR, the TCRdb table keeps only in-frame clones and is missing some. The data show approximately 60,000 clones, approximately 81% seen once. The starting material was PBMCs, obtained from a glioma patient whose treatment included an IDH1 peptide vaccine. These receptors originate from a young man with glioma.

This clone was seen only once. This chain uses TRBV7-2 with TRBJ2-1; D remains ambiguous. The CDR3 totals 13 residues. Deletions cut 5 bases from V and 4 bases from J, with 9 bases between. From germline, CDR1 is SGHTA and CDR2 FQGNSA. CDR3 sequence: CASSVSGYNEQFF. The CDR3 DNA sequence: TGTGCCAGCAGCGTGAGTGGTTACAATGAGCAGTTCTTC.

This clone is a singleton in its sample. This chain links TRBV9 with TRBJ1-4; D is unresolved. The CDR3 runs 13 residues. The germline V gene has CDR1 SGDLS and CDR2 YYNGEE. V lost 0 bases and J 2 bases, leaving 2 bases between the germline ends. The CDR3 bases are TGTGCCAGCAGCGTAGCTACTAATGAAAAACTGTTTTTT. It codes for CASSVATNEKLFF.

The DNA of the CDR3 is TGTGCCAGCTCACCAGGGGTTGCGACTGAAGCTTTCTTT. Protein: CASSPGVATEAFF. The chain joins TRBV18 to TRBJ1-1; D ambiguous. The CDR3 spans 13 residues. Germline CDR1 reads KGHSH; CDR2 reads LQKENI. V was trimmed by 2 bases and J by 5 bases, leaving 9 bases between them. Using reference TRBV18 and TRBJ1-1 for the parts outside the CDR3, the full variable domain is NAGVMQNPRHLVRRRGQEARLRCSPMKGHSHVYWYRQLPEEGLKFMVYLQKENIIDESGMPKERFSAEFPKEGPSILRIQQVVRGDSAAYFCASSPGVATEAFFGQGTRLTVV.

The chain has TRBV5-1 and TRBJ1-6; D is possibly TRBD1 (6 bases). Trimming removed 0 bases at V and 9 bases at J, with 22 bases between. CDR1 is SGHRS, CDR2 YFSETQ, per germline. This CDR3 is 18 amino acids long. The DNA of the CDR3 is TGCGCCAGCAGCTTGGAGTCCCTACAGGGCTCGAGGAGTTCACCCCTCCACTTT. Its protein product is CASSLESLQGSRSSPLHF.

The chain uses TRBV11-2 and TRBJ2-5; TRBD2 matches at 9 bases. With V trimmed by 5 bases and J by 2 bases, 12 bases remained unmatched. The CDR3 covers 17 residues. The germline V gene has CDR1 SGHAT and CDR2 FQNNGV. The DNA of the CDR3 is TGTGCCAGCAGCCGGAGCTCTAGCGGGGCCAGACAAGAGACCCAGTACTTC. This encodes CASSRSSSGARQETQYF.

V usage is TRBV5-4 and J usage is TRBJ2-7; 10 bases agree with TRBD2. CDR3 length equals 15 residues. Per the germline V gene, CDR1 is SGHNT and CDR2 is YYREEE (reference sequence). J lost 1 base, V lost 2 bases, and 3 bases had no gene match. The DNA of the CDR3 is TGTGCCAGCAGCTTTAGCGGGGGGCCATCCTACGAGCAGTACTTC. Residues: CASSFSGGPSYEQYF.

The V call is TRBV6-5, the J call TRBJ2-5; D call uncertain. The J call may be mistaken, given a closer DNA end match to TRBJ2-7. The CDR3 consists of 15 residues. CDR1 and CDR2 from the germline V gene are MNHEY and SVGAGI. The CDR3 DNA reads as TGTGCCAGCAGTTACCGATCAAGGTTCTCCTACGAGCAGTACTTC. It specifies CASSYRSRFSYEQYF.

The chain is built from TRBV7-2 and TRBJ2-3, with 9 bases that match TRBD1. CDR1 and CDR2 from the germline V gene are SGHTA and FQGNSA. The CDR3 runs 13 residues. V dropped 4 bases and J dropped 9; count of bases not matched to a gene: 5. The CDR3 protein is CASSSAGTGTQYF. The CDR3 DNA follows: TGTGCCAGCAGCTCCGCCGGGACAGGGACGCAGTATTTT.

The chain joins TRBV28 to TRBJ1-3, with no clear D. Germline CDR1 reads MDHEN; CDR2 reads SYDVKM. The CDR3 consists of 16 residues. Trimming stripped 6 bases from V and 0 bases from J, with 15 bases between. The CDR3 sequence: CASSSYSLSSGNTIYF. The CDR3, as DNA: TGTGCCAGCAGCTCCTACAGCCTGAGCTCTGGAAACACCATATATTTT.

This clone was recorded once. V gene TRBV19 combines with J gene TRBJ2-6, with D uncertain. Deletions cut 6 bases from V and 4 bases from J, with 10 bases between. CDR1 and CDR2 from the germline V gene are LNHDA and SQIVND (reference sequence). The CDR3 covers 14 residues. The CDR3: CASRTSPGANVLTF. CDR3 nucleotides: TGTGCCAGTAGAACCTCCCCAGGGGCCAACGTCCTGACTTTC. The complete variable domain, with remaining parts taken from reference TRBV19 and TRBJ2-6, reads DGGITQSPKYLFRKEGQNVTLSCEQNLNHDAMYWYRQDPGQGLRLIYYSQIVNDFQKGDIAEGYSVSREKKESFPLTVTSAQKNPTAFYLCASRTSPGANVLTFGAGSRLTVL.

This clone has only a few counts. The chain joins TRBV4-1 to TRBJ1-6; D gene ambiguous. CDR1 and CDR2 from the germline V gene are MGHRA and YSYEKL. There are 14 residues in the CDR3. The V end lost 1 base, the J end lost 7 bases, and 8 bases lay between the germline ends. The CDR3 loop is CASSQGPTNSPLHF. In nucleotides, the CDR3 is TGCGCCAGCAGCCAAGGGCCGACCAATTCACCCCTCCACTTT.

This clone has only one observation. The V and J genes are TRBV5-1 and TRBJ2-7, with 8 bases identical to TRBD1. CDR3 size: 15 residues. Germline values: CDR1 SGHRS, CDR2 YFSETQ. V was pared by 2 bases and J by 0 bases, with 4 bases of the junction left unmatched. The CDR3 DNA is TGCGCCAGCAGCTTCGGGACAGGATACTCCTACGAGCAGTACTTC. Its translation: CASSFGTGYSYEQYF.

The J gene is TRBJ2-1, the V gene TRBV19; 14 nucleotides agree with TRBD2. CDR3 length: 18 amino acids. CDR1 and CDR2 from the germline V gene are LNHDA and SQIVND (reference sequence). V shed 5 bases and J 2 bases; nucleotides not matched to a gene: 8. CDR3 DNA: TGTGCCAGTAGTCCTCGGACTAGCGGGAGGATCCCCTACAATGAGCAGTTCTTC. It specifies CASSPRTSGRIPYNEQFF.

The rearrangement joins TRBV5-6 to TRBJ2-5; D gene uncertain. This CDR3 contains 11 residues. V lost 3 bases and J 4 bases, leaving 4 bases between the germline ends. In germline, CDR1 is SGHDT, CDR2 YYEEEE. CDR3 loop: CASSSGETQYF. CDR3 bases: TGTGCCAGCAGCTCCGGAGAGACCCAGTACTTC.

The gene calls are TRBV5-1 and TRBJ2-3; 10 bases agree with TRBD1. Germline V lookup: CDR1 SGHRS, CDR2 YFSETQ. CDR3 length: 16 amino acids. The V segment lost 3 bases and the J segment 6 bases; nucleotides outside the gene matches: 10. The CDR3: CASSSRPGQGTDTQYF. CDR3 DNA: TGCGCCAGCAGCTCTAGACCGGGACAGGGGACCGATACGCAGTATTTT.

V is TRBV19 and J is TRBJ1-5, with D possibly TRBD1 on 6 matching bases. Trimming shortened V by 5 bases and J by 3 bases, and 17 bases separated the two germline ends. The CDR3 covers 16 residues. Germline loops: CDR1 LNHDA, CDR2 SQIVND (reference sequence). The CDR3 nucleotides are TGTGCCAGTAGTGGGCAGGGGAGGGATTACAATCAGCCCCAGCATTTT. Amino acids: CASSGQGRDYNQPQHF.

J is TRBJ1-5 and V is TRBV4-2; D possibly corresponds to TRBD1 (5 bases). V lost 1 base, J lost 6 bases, and 10 bases lay in between. Per the germline V gene, CDR1 is LGHNA and CDR2 is YNFKEQ. The CDR3 extends over 14 amino acids. The CDR3: CASSQGHGAQPQHF. Here the CDR3 DNA reads TGTGCCAGCAGCCAAGGGCACGGGGCTCAGCCCCAGCATTTT.

The rearrangement uses TRBV5-1 and TRBJ1-2; tentative D call: TRBD1 (6 bases). The CDR3 runs to 19 residues. V shed 0 bases and J shed 3 bases, with 24 bases lying between them. The V gene's germline CDR1 is SGHRS and CDR2 YFSETQ. The CDR3 here is CASSLGGHTGGEGYYGYTF. Written as DNA, the CDR3 is TGCGCCAGCAGCTTGGGGGGACACACCGGCGGGGAAGGATACTATGGCTACACCTTC.

V usage is TRBV7-6 and J usage is TRBJ2-7; either TRBD1 or TRBD2 may supply D (5 bases each). CDR3 size: 12 residues. Germline V gene sequence: CDR1 SGHVS, CDR2 FNYEAQ. The V gene lost 5 bases and the J gene lost 3 bases, with 8 bases spanning the gap. The CDR3 bases are TGTGCCAGCAGCCGGGGCAGCTACGAGCAGTACTTC. As protein: CASSRGSYEQYF.

The chain carries TRBV11-2 and TRBJ2-5; 7 bases agree with TRBD1. The germline V gene has CDR1 SGHAT and CDR2 FQNNGV. The CDR3 has 15 amino acids. Germline trimming cut 5 bases from V and 2 bases from J; bases unmatched to any gene: 8. The CDR3 DNA follows: TGTGCCAGCAGCCCACACCGGGACAGACAAGAGACCCAGTACTTC. This gives the protein CASSPHRDRQETQYF. Filled out from reference TRBV11-2 and TRBJ2-5, the complete variable domain reads EAGVAQSPRYKIIEKRQSVAFWCNPISGHATLYWYQQILGQGPKLLIQFQNNGVVDDSQLPKDRFSAERLKGVDSTLKIQPAKLEDSAVYLCASSPHRDRQETQYFGPGTRLLVL.